This note documents a single TCR beta chain sequence. The data originate from a study of blood T cell repertoires in COVID-19. The overall study: Collection of acute and convalescent COVID-19 samples took place in the United States, Italy and Spain. T cells, B-cell-depleted T cells, or PBMCs provided the cDNA or gDNA that served as material.

Original handling: Nucleated cell counts were estimated from reference gene primer amplification. Produced via immunoSEQ multiplex PCR; TCRdb's table is partial and in-frame only. Clonal size and the V and J genes are those of that table, whereas D and trimming came from the DNA. The data show about 320,000 clones, about 87% seen once. In Seattle, patients joined the study during active infection and were tracked longitudinally. This TCR was recovered from a woman aged 25 to 45 with COVID-19, enrolled during active disease. Sequencing was done on a sample of peripheral blood.

The CDR3 region is CASRTGVFGNTIYF. DNA of the CDR3: TGTGCCAGCAGAACAGGGGTGTTCGGGAACACCATATATTTT. The V gene is TRBV28, the J gene TRBJ1-3, with TRBD1 matching 7 bases. CDR3 length: 14 residues. The trim removed 6 bases at V and 7 bases at J, leaving 9 bases unmatched. Germline CDR1 is MDHEN and CDR2 is SYDVKM.